These T cell receptor beta chains were read from a single sample in a study of blood T cell repertoires in COVID-19. This table comes from immunoSEQ multiplex PCR, and its TCRdb copy is limited to in-frame clones, with some not included. The sample shows 200,000 to 250,000 clones, around nine tenths of them seen only once. The sequenced sample consisted of peripheral blood. The receptor set was obtained from a woman in her fifties or sixties with acute or convalescent COVID-19. The CDR3 runs from the conserved cysteine through the conserved F or W. The D gene is left open where the match is weak. Size values are once, few and many counts, or a class for expanded clones, and some rows have none.

clone_size j_call v_call d_call cdr3_nt cdr3_aa
few TRBJ1-3 TRBV15 - TGTGCCACCAGCAGAGATCTTAGGGGGAGCTCTGGAAACACCATATATTTT CATSRDLRGSSGNTIYF
- TRBJ1-6 TRBV30 - TGTGCCTGGGGATCTGCAGGACAGTACAATTCACCCCTCCACTTT CAWGSAGQYNSPLHF
- TRBJ2-2 TRBV2 - TGTGCCAGCAACAGGGATGTCGGGGAGCTGTTTTTT CASNRDVGELFF
few TRBJ1-4 TRBV11-2 TRBD1 TGTGCCAGCAGCCTGGGACAGGGTGGAACTAATGAAAAACTGTTTTTT CASSLGQGGTNEKLFF
once TRBJ1-5 TRBV6-5 - TGTGCCAGCAGTTATAGGGGGAGCAATCAGCCCCAGCATTTT CASSYRGSNQPQHF
- TRBJ2-1 TRBV19 TRBD2 TGTGCCAGTAGTATGGCGGGGGCGGGAGGGCTCGAAGAGCAGTTCTTC CASSMAGAGGLEEQFF
once TRBJ2-5 TRBV5-1 - TGCGCCAGCAGCCGGGATTTTCAAGAGACCCAGTACTTC CASSRDFQETQYF
- TRBJ2-6 TRBV6-1 TRBD1 TGTGCCAGCAGTGAGGGGGACAGGGCTGGGGCCAACGTCCTGACTTTC CASSEGDRAGANVLTF
- TRBJ2-1 TRBV2 TRBD1 TGTGCCCGCCAGGGTTGGACAGGGTCCAGGGGGCAGTTCTTC CARQGWTGSRGQFF
- TRBJ2-7 TRBV19 - TGTGCCAGTAGTATAACGACAGACTCCTACGAGCAGTACTTC CASSITTDSYEQYF
- TRBJ2-7 TRBV29-1 TRBD2 TGCAGCGTTGGGGGTGGGCGGGAGAGGCACTACGAGCAGTACTTC CSVGGGRERHYEQYF
- TRBJ1-6 TRBV18 TRBD1 TGTGCCAGCTCCGGACAGGGTGAGGGTTCACCCCTCCACTTT CASSGQGEGSPLHF
- TRBJ2-2 TRBV9 - TGTGCCAGCACCCGTAGAGGGCCGGAGGCCTCAAACACCGGGGAGCTGTTTTTT CASTRRGPEASNTGELFF
- TRBJ1-3 TRBV7-9 - TGTGCCAGCAGCTTTGACACGCTCTCTGGAAACACCATATATTTT CASSFDTLSGNTIYF
- TRBJ2-1 TRBV11-2 TRBD2 TGTGCCAGCAGCTCGGGACTAGCGGGGGAGCAGTTCTTC CASSSGLAGEQFF
- TRBJ1-4 TRBV7-9 - TGTGCCAGCAGCTTGCTGGGGGGAACTAATGAAAAACTGTTTTTT CASSLLGGTNEKLFF
- TRBJ2-5 TRBV12-3/TRBV12-4 - TGTGCCAGCAGTTTTCCGGGGAAAGAGACCCAGTACTTC CASSFPGKETQYF
- TRBJ2-1 TRBV9 - TGTGCCAGCAGCGCCCGGGGGGCCGAATCCTACAATGAGCAGTTCTTC CASSARGAESYNEQFF
- TRBJ2-7 TRBV19 TRBD1 TGTGCCAGTAGTCCTGGGACAGGGACTCTCTACGAGCAGTACTTC CASSPGTGTLYEQYF
- TRBJ2-3 TRBV5-8 TRBD1 TGTGCCAGCTCCCGGGGGGACAGGGGTTCAGATACGCAGTATTTT CASSRGDRGSDTQYF
- TRBJ1-5 TRBV6-5 - TGTGCCAGCAGTCTACAGGGATGGGGCAATCAGCCCCAGCATTTT CASSLQGWGNQPQHF
- TRBJ2-1 TRBV10-3 - TGTGCCATCAGTGAATTGGAGCGGAAATACAATGAGCAGTTCTTC CAISELERKYNEQFF
- TRBJ1-1 TRBV25-1 - TGTGCCAGCAGTAAACAGTCGAAAGCTTTCTTT CASSKQSKAFF
- TRBJ2-7 TRBV6-2/TRBV6-3 - TGTGCCAGCAGTTATATGGGCATCCCGTACGAGCAGTACTTC CASSYMGIPYEQYF
- TRBJ1-1 TRBV4-3 - TGCGCCAGCAGCACCGGGCCGGGGGGTCGGAATGAAGCTTTCTTT CASSTGPGGRNEAFF
once TRBJ2-3 TRBV10-3 TRBD1 TGTGCCATCACCCCAACAGGGGCGGGCACAGATACGCAGTATTTT CAITPTGAGTDTQYF
- TRBJ2-1 TRBV11-3 TRBD2 TGTGCCAGCAGTTCGGCAGCGGGGGACGTTATGGAGCAGTTCTTC CASSSAAGDVMEQFF
- TRBJ2-7 TRBV13 - TGTGCCAGCAGCTTACAGGGATCCTACGAGCAGTACTTC CASSLQGSYEQYF
- TRBJ1-1 TRBV19 - TGTGCCAGTAGTATCAAGCGAACTGAAGCTTTCTTT CASSIKRTEAFF
- TRBJ2-7 TRBV3-1/TRBV3-2 TRBD1 TGTGCCAGCAGCTTGGGACAGAGCAAGGGGCAGTACTTC CASSLGQSKGQYF
- TRBJ2-2 TRBV30 - TGTGCCTGGAAGACACAGGGCCTGAACACCGGGGAGCTGTTTTTT CAWKTQGLNTGELFF
- TRBJ2-7 TRBV5-5 TRBD1 TGTGCCAGCAGCTTGGACATAGGGACAGGGTTCGAGCAGTACTTC CASSLDIGTGFEQYF
- TRBJ2-1 TRBV27 TRBD2 TGTGCCAGCAAAGCGGGAGCGTCCTACAATGAGCAGTTCTTC CASKAGASYNEQFF
- TRBJ1-5 TRBV5-1 TRBD1 TGCGCCAGCAGCCCGGGACAGAACAATCAGCCCCAGCATTTT CASSPGQNNQPQHF
few TRBJ1-1 TRBV6-5 - TGTGCCAGCAACCGGGGGAACACTGAAGCTTTCTTT CASNRGNTEAFF
once TRBJ2-3 TRBV5-1 - TGCGCCAGCAGCTTGGGGGGAGGATTAGCAGATACGCAGTATTTT CASSLGGGLADTQYF
- TRBJ1-2 TRBV6-5 - TGTGCCAGCAGAACGGAGACTTATGGCTACACCTTC CASRTETYGYTF
- TRBJ2-1 TRBV11-3 TRBD2 TGTGCCAGCAGCCCGGGACTAGCGGGCAATGAGCAGTTCTTC CASSPGLAGNEQFF
- TRBJ2-2 TRBV24-1 TRBD2 TGTGCCACCAGTGATCCTGGACTAGTTTCCGGGGAGCTGTTTTTT CATSDPGLVSGELFF
- TRBJ1-2 TRBV10-3 TRBD1 TGTGCCATCAGCGGAGGACAGGGAGTTCGGTATGGCTACACCTTC CAISGGQGVRYGYTF
- TRBJ2-5 TRBV5-1 TRBD2 TGCGCCAGCAGCTTGGATGTAGCGGGAGAGGCTGAGACCCAGTACTTC CASSLDVAGEAETQYF
- TRBJ2-5 TRBV6-2/TRBV6-3 - TGTGCCAGCAGTACACCGAGGCACCAAGAGACCCAGTACTTC CASSTPRHQETQYF
few TRBJ2-7 TRBV5-1 - TGCGCCAGCAGCTTGGGCGGGGCCGCTTCCTACGAGCAGTACTTC CASSLGGAASYEQYF
- TRBJ2-1 TRBV25-1 - TGTGCCAGCAGTGAGCGGTACAGGGACCATGAGCAGTTCTTC CASSERYRDHEQFF
- TRBJ1-3 TRBV6-5 TRBD1 TGTGCCAGCAGTTACGGACAGGGGGCGTCTGGAAACACCATATATTTT CASSYGQGASGNTIYF
- TRBJ1-3 TRBV25-1 TRBD1 TGTGCCAGCGGACAACAGGGGGCGTACACCATATATTTT CASGQQGAYTIYF
once TRBJ1-2 TRBV10-3 TRBD1 TGTGCCATCAGTGACCCCGGGACAGGGGGCGTAGGGCTTGGCTACACCTTC CAISDPGTGGVGLGYTF
- TRBJ1-5 TRBV28 - TGTGCCAGCAGTTTACTAGGTCAGCCCCAGCATTTT CASSLLGQPQHF
- TRBJ2-1 TRBV4-3 TRBD2 TGCGCCAGCAGCCAAGTAGCGGGAGTGGCTCTTTTCACCACCTACAATGAGCAGTTCTTC CASSQVAGVALFTTYNEQFF
few TRBJ1-4 TRBV27 - TGTGCCAGCAGTTTAGGCCCCCGAGGGGAAAAACTGTTTTTT CASSLGPRGEKLFF
- TRBJ1-2 TRBV28 - TGTGCCAGCAGACCCCTCCGGGGTGGGTGGCTAGGCTATGGCTACACCTTC CASRPLRGGWLGYGYTF
once TRBJ1-2 TRBV24-1 - TGTGCCACCAGTACAGTGGGCGAGACGGGAGGCTACACCTTC CATSTVGETGGYTF
once TRBJ1-1 TRBV27 - TGTGCCAGCAGTTTAACTCGACAGTCTGAAGCTTTCTTT CASSLTRQSEAFF
- TRBJ1-1 TRBV21-1 - TGTGCCAGCAGCAAAGGGCGGAAGACAGGGGGGTTTTCTACTGAAGCTTTCTTT CASSKGRKTGGFSTEAFF
- TRBJ2-7 TRBV7-2 TRBD2 TGTGCCAGCAGCCCGCATCCTAGCGGGGGACCCTACGAGCAGTACTTC CASSPHPSGGPYEQYF
- TRBJ2-7 TRBV7-8 TRBD2 TGTGCCAGCAGCTCATATAGCGGGTACTCCTACGAGCAGTACTTC CASSSYSGYSYEQYF
- TRBJ1-6 TRBV7-9 - TGTGCCAGCAGCCCCACGTCAGGGCACTCACCCCTCCACTTT CASSPTSGHSPLHF
- TRBJ2-7 TRBV19 TRBD2 TGTGCCAGTAGTATATTAGCGGGAGGATACGAGCAGTACTTC CASSILAGGYEQYF
- TRBJ2-2 TRBV3-1/TRBV3-2 TRBD2 TGTGCCAGCAGCCGTATAGCGGGGGGCGGTACCGGGGAGCTGTTTTTT CASSRIAGGGTGELFF